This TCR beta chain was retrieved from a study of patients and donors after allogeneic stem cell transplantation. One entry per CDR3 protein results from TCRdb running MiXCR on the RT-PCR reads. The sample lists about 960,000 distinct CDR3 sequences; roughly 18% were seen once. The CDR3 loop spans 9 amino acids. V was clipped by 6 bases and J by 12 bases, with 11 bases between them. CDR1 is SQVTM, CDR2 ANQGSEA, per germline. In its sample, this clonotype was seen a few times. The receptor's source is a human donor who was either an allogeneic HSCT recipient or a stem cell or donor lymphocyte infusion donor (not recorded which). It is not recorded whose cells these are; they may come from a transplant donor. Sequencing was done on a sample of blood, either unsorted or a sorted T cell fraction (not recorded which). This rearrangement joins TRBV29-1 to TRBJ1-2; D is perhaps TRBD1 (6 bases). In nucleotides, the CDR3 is TGCAGCGTAGGGACATCCGACACCTTC. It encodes CSVGTSDTF.